This TCR beta chain was obtained from a study of neurological immune-mediated disorders. This clonotype was seen many times. V shed 0 bases and J shed 2 bases, with 11 bases lying between them. CDR1 is LNHNV and CDR2 is YYDKDF in the germline V gene (reference sequence). CDR3 size: 16 residues. With 10-nucleotide random UMIs included, cDNA was synthesized by 5'RACE. TCRdb used MiXCR to reprocess the 5' RACE reads, holding one entry per CDR3 protein. The sample consists of around 66,000 distinct CDR3 sequences, less than 5.5% of them appearing once. The receptor's source is a woman in her 30s with multiple sclerosis. The specimen sequenced was PBMCs. This chain connects TRBV15 to TRBJ1-3; no firm D call. CDR3 nucleotides: TGTGCCACCAGCAGAGAACGTCCAGAAACTGGAAACACCATATATTTT. This gives the protein CATSRERPETGNTIYF.